This section outlines one T cell receptor beta chain sequence together with its context. Its antigen remains unknown. A much larger clone lies one base from this, so it may be a read error. Every patient underwent thyroid surgery untreated. TCRdb re-called clones via MiXCR from the PCR reads. The sample shows 20,000 to 25,000 clones, around 10% of them seen only once. This entry is derived from a study of metastatic and nonmetastatic thyroid tumors. Study results and caveats: Across blood and tumor, TCR beta diversity in malignant thyroid tumors was reportedly significantly higher than in benign nodules.

Trimming took 0 bases from V and 4 from J, leaving 16 bases between them. CDR1 is SGHNT, CDR2 YYREEE, per germline (reference sequence). The CDR3 runs 17 residues. Sequences were obtained from blood. The clonotype originates from a female donor with papillary thyroid cancer or a benign thyroid nodule (not recorded which). Some clones in this sample may be carry-over from other donors' samples. The J gene is TRBJ2-2, the V gene TRBV5-4; TRBD2 is a possible D gene (5 bases). Here the CDR3 reads CASSLVGYGVSTGELFF. For the CDR3, the DNA is TGTGCCAGCAGCTTGGTGGGTTACGGGGTTAGCACCGGGGAGCTGTTTTTT. Filled out from reference TRBV5-4 and TRBJ2-2, the complete variable domain reads ETGVTQSPTHLIKTRGQQVTLRCSSQSGHNTVSWYQQALGQGPQFIFQYYREEENGRGNFPPRFSGLQFPNYSSELNVNALELDDSALYLCASSLVGYGVSTGELFFGEGSRLTVL.